This record concerns one T cell receptor beta chain sequence. The target of this receptor is not known. Nothing much larger sits one base from this clone, and base qualities are not available. This sample was included in a study of shared clonotypes between healthy human individuals (dated by TCRdb to about 2020). Some background on the complete study: The cohort included three men and a couple of women between 18 and 49 years of age. For each donor, three plates each were used for CD4 naive and CD4 memory, two plates were used for CD8 naive, and one plate was used for CD8 memory. To estimate repertoire size and how much clonotype sharing occurs between individuals, the study deeply sequenced the blood TCR repertoires of a handful of healthy adults. Different laboratories and diverse techniques were used to prepare libraries and sequence TCR repertoires, to increase sequencing depth and limit assay-specific biases. Per donor, leukapheresis produced somewhere between about 0.94 and 8.9 billion PBMCs.

Ends trimmed: V by 3 bases, J by 3 bases; bases unmatched to a gene: 7. The CDR3 runs 16 amino acids, cysteine and phenylalanine included. The read is trimmed to its CDR3 DNA, 48 bases read in frame from base 1. Based on the germline V gene, the CDR1 and CDR2 sequences are WSHSY and SAAADI. CD8 naive samples were obtained by positive selection for CCR7 among CD45RO-negative cells, yielding a CD45RA+CCR7+ population from which TemRA cells were excluded. The donors were healthy, HIV-negative adults who had no recently reported acute infections or vaccinations. Only Caucasian adults living in Nashville, Tennessee, USA were represented among the donors. Blood was collected by leukapheresis, and PBMCs were isolated by Ficoll-Histopaque density gradient centrifugation and then cryopreserved in liquid nitrogen vapor phase. Analytical flow cytometry was used to check the purity and quantity of every magnetically sorted T cell population. Genomic DNA was isolated from each sorted fraction and quantified by UV absorbance on a Nanodrop 2000c.

The full study reports these points: Clonotypes shared by all four sorted-subset donors showed higher generation probabilities than non-shared clonotypes. The small number of donors limited the genetic and exposure-history diversity represented. Based on pairwise subsampling, the degree of clonotype sharing among donors was expected to be affected by sequencing depth. Sampling was restricted to blood, and TCR repertoires in tissues likely differ from the TCR repertoires found in blood. Across four donors, approximately 5% of naive CD4, 3% to 4% of naive CD8, 2.3% of memory CD4, and roughly 0.4% of memory CD8 clonotypes were shared. Incomplete sequencing was indicated by rarefaction of sorted-subset datasets, despite the large sequencing depth. Naive subsets generally had larger estimated clonotype richness than memory subsets.

Using the deep immunoSEQ assay, TCR CDR3 regions were amplified from genomic DNA by multiplex PCR. Extracted genomic DNA from each cell subset was distributed evenly across all wells of several immunoSEQ 96-well plates, and each plate was treated as a replicate. For sorted subsets, each replicate PCR was loaded with 200 ng genomic DNA, equivalent to 30,000 to 35,000 T cell genomes. The purified libraries were quantified using a Qubit 3.0 fluorometer, sized with a Bioanalyzer 2100, and then quantified again using the KAPA Library Quantification kit. A separate single-read 150-cycle Illumina NextSeq 550 flow cell was used to sequence each immunoSEQ 96-well plate. As for the original processing: Because the immunoSEQ output included only junctional sequences and no quality scores, the filtering could not be the same as the filtering used for full-length reads. To assign V/J genes and CDR3, sequences were annotated using PyIR, a Python wrapper for IgBLAST v1.9, with IMGT germline references. Any read was removed if the V/J assignment was weak (E-value above 1e-6), the CDR3 was missing, or the read contained stop codons, out-of-frame junctions, or ambiguous translated residues. V3J clonotypes were defined as sequences sharing an identical inferred V gene, J gene, and CDR3 amino acid sequence. To compute the percentage overlap between repertoires, the number of shared unique clonotypes was divided by the size of the smaller repertoire. Repertoire richness was assessed with RTK rarefaction, the Chao1 estimator, and Recon v2.1 estimates of unobserved clonotypes. For all TCRbeta clonotypes obtained by the gDNA method from a few donors, generation probabilities were computed with OLGA. Not all clones reach the TCRdb copy of this immuneACCESS table, which keeps in-frame sequences only. Checked studies attribute under half of the gap to unresolved V genes and leave the rest unexplained. Clone size and V and J calls were adopted from that table, with D and trimming inferred from the DNA. The sample table holds just over 2,000,000 clones, of which roughly 95% were seen once. In total, the top ten clones hold roughly 1.1% of the sample.

The chain uses TRBV10-2 and TRBJ2-3; 9 bases in between match TRBD2. Sequencing was performed on naive CD8+ T cells sorted from blood. This specimen's cell subset or site label, per the study, means: CD45RA+CCR7+. The TCR sequence derives from a man between 18 and 35 years old in good health. CDR3 loop: CASSEGIAGGTDTQYF. At the DNA level, the sequence is TGCGCCAGCAGTGAAGGGATTGCGGGAGGGACAGATACGCAGTATTTT.